This passage covers 24 T cell receptor beta chains from one sample sequenced in a study of T cell responses to AZD1222 COVID-19 vaccine. Clones were read by immunoSEQ multiplex PCR, and TCRdb kept only the in-frame ones, dropping some. The sample consists of approximately 160,000 clones, approximately 88% of them appearing once. Sample: peripheral blood, taken on day 0 of MenACWY control vaccination. The receptors stem from an adult in good health.

This chain joins TRBV7-8 and TRBJ2-2; TRBD1 is a possible D gene (6 bases). In germline, CDR1 is SGHVS, CDR2 FQNEAQ. The V and J ends lost 3 bases and 6 bases respectively, with 17 bases between them. This CDR3 has 16 residues. The CDR3 nucleotides are TGTGCCAGCAGCTTCCGGGACACGAATCGCCCCGGGGAGCTGTTTTTT. Its translation: CASSFRDTNRPGELFF. Together with reference TRBV7-8 and TRBJ2-2, the CDR3 gives the full variable domain: GAGVSQSPRYKVAKRGQDVALRCDPISGHVSLFWYQQALGQGPEFLTYFQNEAQLDKSGLPSDRFFAERPEGSVSTLKIQRTQQEDSAVYLCASSFRDTNRPGELFFGEGSRLTVL.

The chain joins TRBV19 to TRBJ1-5, with 9 bases matching TRBD1. Germline lookup yields CDR1 LNHDA and CDR2 SQIVND (reference sequence). J lost 9 bases, V lost 7 bases, and 10 bases had no gene match. This CDR3 is 14 amino acids long. CDR3 DNA: TGTGCCAGTAAACCGGGACAGGGCGGATCGCCCCAGCATTTT. Residues: CASKPGQGGSPQHF.

The chain has TRBV24-1 and TRBJ2-1, with TRBD2 matching 8 bases. J gave up 0 bases and V 3 bases, and 9 bases lay outside the gene matches. This CDR3 region has 18 residues. The germline gives CDR1 KGHDR, CDR2 SFDVKD. As DNA, the CDR3 is TGTGCCACCAGTGATAGCAGCGGGAGAAGTGGCTCCTACAATGAGCAGTTCTTC. Amino acids: CATSDSSGRSGSYNEQFF.

This sequence joins TRBV6-5 and TRBJ1-1, with D perhaps TRBD1 (6 bases). The V gene's germline CDR1 is MNHEY and CDR2 SVGAGI. V shed 10 bases and J shed 5 bases, with 14 bases lying between them. This CDR3 comprises 12 residues. CDR3 in amino acids: CATTRGVTEAFF. CDR3 DNA sequence: TGTGCCACCACGAGGGGGGTAACTGAAGCTTTCTTT.

CDR3 in amino acids: CASSLFFNPNEQFF. The CDR3 DNA is TGTGCCAGCAGCTTATTCTTCAACCCCAATGAGCAGTTCTTC. This rearrangement joins TRBV7-2 to TRBJ2-1; unclear D gene. The CDR3 is 14 residues long. Germline CDR1 is SGHTA and CDR2 is FQGNSA. The ends were cut back, 2 bases at V and 6 bases at J, with 11 bases in the middle.

The chain employs TRBV21-1 and TRBJ1-3; TRBD1 is taken as the D call from the table, unchecked against the DNA. TRBV21-1 is a recognized pseudogene. This CDR3 region has 15 residues. In DNA, the CDR3 is TGTGCCAGCGGGGGACAGGGGGCTGCTGGAAACACCATATATTTT. Its translation: CASGGQGAAGNTIYF.

This clone was detected once. The junction departs from the called germline gene at one end, perhaps through a read error. The chain joins TRBV29-1 to TRBJ1-1; 7 bases are a match to TRBD1. The germline V gene encodes CDR1 SQVTM and CDR2 ANQGSEA. The CDR3 covers 12 residues. CDR3 in DNA: TGCAGCGCCGAGGGGGCACACCTCGGTCTGACTTTT. It is translated as CSAEGAHLGLTF.

In its sample, this clone was seen a few times. V is TRBV19 and J is TRBJ1-1; the match to TRBD1 covers 10 bases. The CDR3 has 16 residues. V dropped 6 bases and J dropped 2; count of bases not matched to a gene: 9. The V gene's germline CDR1 is LNHDA and CDR2 SQIVND (reference sequence). The CDR3: CASRGADRGRNTEAFF. The CDR3 DNA sequence: TGTGCCAGTAGAGGCGCAGACAGGGGGCGAAACACTGAAGCTTTCTTT.

The rearrangement uses TRBV30 and TRBJ2-3, with 9 nucleotides matching TRBD2. Losses at the gene ends were 4 bases for V and 0 bases for J; bases not matched to a gene: 2. CDR1 is GTSNPN and CDR2 is SVGIG in the germline V gene (reference sequence). This CDR3 comprises 14 residues. This CDR3 is CAWTSGTSTDTQYF. The DNA for the CDR3 is TGTGCCTGGACTAGCGGGACTAGCACAGATACGCAGTATTTT.

Comments on this clone: The same CDR3 is also encoded by other DNA sequences in this sample. V is TRBV2 and J is TRBJ1-1; 10 positions agree with TRBD1. Germline V gene data show CDR1 as SNHLY and CDR2 as FYNNEI. Trimming at V came to 5 bases and at J to 5 bases, leaving 2 bases not matched to a gene. The CDR3 length is 13 residues. CDR3 coding DNA: TGTGCCAGCAGTCGGACAGGGGGAACTGAAGCTTTCTTT. Its protein product is CASSRTGGTEAFF.

The V call is TRBV30, the J call TRBJ1-4; D not resolved. CDR3 length equals 11 residues. CDR1 and CDR2 from the germline V gene are GTSNPN and SVGIG (reference sequence). V lost 2 bases, J lost 7 bases, and 5 bases lay in between. The CDR3 sequence is CAWSPGEKLFF. The CDR3 nucleotides are TGTGCCTGGAGTCCCGGTGAAAAACTGTTTTTT.

The count of this clone is one. The V call is TRBV28, the J call TRBJ2-7, with D perhaps matching TRBD1 (6 bases). CDR1 and CDR2 from the germline V gene are MDHEN and SYDVKM. The V gene lost 7 bases and the J gene lost 7 bases, with 23 bases spanning the gap. CDR3 length equals 15 residues. The DNA of the CDR3 is TGTGCCAGCACCTCCGCCGGGACAAAACCTATAGAGCAGTACTTC. This sequence encodes CASTSAGTKPIEQYF.

The chain links TRBV5-4 to TRBJ2-7, with 8 positions matching TRBD1. Germline trimming cut 5 bases from V and 5 bases from J; bases unmatched to any gene: 6. CDR1 and CDR2 (germline): SGHNT, YYREEE (reference sequence). The CDR3 runs to 13 residues. The CDR3 loop is CASSRDRSHEQYF. In DNA, the CDR3 is TGTGCCAGCAGTAGGGACAGGTCTCACGAGCAGTACTTC.

This clone was picked up one time. The chain couples TRBV4-3 to TRBJ1-4, with 7 nucleotides matching TRBD1. V shed 0 bases and J 5 bases; nucleotides not matched to a gene: 6. Germline V gene lookup returns CDR1 LGHNA and CDR2 YSLEER. CDR3 length equals 16 residues. CDR3 nucleotide sequence: TGCGCCAGCAGCCAAGATTGGCAGGGGGAGAATGAAAAACTGTTTTTT. It translates to CASSQDWQGENEKLFF.

V and J are TRBV5-4 and TRBJ1-1, with D maybe TRBD1 (6 bases). Deletions cut 6 bases from V and 1 base from J, with 16 bases between. Germline assignment: CDR1 SGHNT and CDR2 YYREEE (reference sequence). This CDR3 has 15 amino acids. CDR3 sequence: CASIPIGTTNTEAFF. CDR3 DNA: TGTGCCAGCATCCCGATCGGGACAACGAACACTGAAGCTTTCTTT.

CDR3 coding DNA: TGTGCCAGCAGCAAAGAGGCCCACGGCTATGGCTACACCTTC. It specifies CASSKEAHGYGYTF. This chain joins TRBV21-1 and TRBJ1-2. TRBV21-1 is designated a pseudogene. This CDR3 spans 14 amino acids.

The rearrangement links TRBV5-4 to TRBJ2-3; D remains ambiguous. Deletions cut 0 bases from V and 5 bases from J, with 4 bases between. The germline gives CDR1 SGHNT, CDR2 YYREEE (reference sequence). The CDR3 runs to 12 residues. CDR3 coding DNA: TGTGCCAGCAGCTTGGAGAGAGATACGCAGTATTTT. This codes for CASSLERDTQYF.

Written as DNA, the CDR3 is TGCGCCAGCAGCCAAGTTACCGGGACAGCGAACACTGAAGCTTTCTTT. This sequence encodes CASSQVTGTANTEAFF. The V call is TRBV4-1, the J call TRBJ1-1; TRBD1 agrees at 7 bases. Trimming at V came to 1 base and at J to 1 base, leaving 6 bases not matched to a gene. CDR3 length equals 16 residues. Germline V CDR1 and CDR2: MGHRA, YSYEKL.

The V call is TRBV4-3, the J call TRBJ1-2, with D maybe TRBD1 (6 bases). This CDR3 has 15 amino acids. In germline, CDR1 is LGHNA, CDR2 YSLEER. The germline V and J ends were trimmed by 3 bases and 2 bases, with 13 bases remaining between them. CDR3 sequence (DNA): TGCGCCAGCAGCCACGCTGACAGGACCAACTATGGCTACACCTTC. Translated, it gives CASSHADRTNYGYTF.

The rearrangement uses TRBV7-3 and TRBJ2-2, with 9 positions matching TRBD2. CDR1 is SGHTA and CDR2 is FQGTGA in the germline V gene. V shed 2 bases and J 4 bases; nucleotides not matched to a gene: 2. This CDR3 has 15 amino acids. Written as DNA, the CDR3 is TGTGCCAGCAGCTTACGAGCGGGAGGCACCGGGGAGCTGTTTTTT. Its translation: CASSLRAGGTGELFF.

CDR3 nucleotide sequence: TGTGCCAGTAGTATAGGTTCAGGGAGAGGGCAGCCCCAGCATTTT. Residues: CASSIGSGRGQPQHF. The genes are TRBV19 and TRBJ1-5; a possible D gene is TRBD1 (5 bases). CDR1 is LNHDA and CDR2 is SQIVND in the germline V gene (reference sequence). Trimming removed 1 base from V and 7 bases from J, with 14 bases in between. CDR3 length: 15 residues.

V and J are TRBV7-6 and TRBJ2-7, with 10 bases matching TRBD2. The CDR3 contains 15 residues. The V segment lost 3 bases and the J segment 1 base; nucleotides outside the gene matches: 3. Germline V gene sequence: CDR1 SGHVS, CDR2 FNYEAQ. CDR3 sequence (DNA): TGTGCCAGCAGCTTGACTAGCGGGTATTCCTACGAGCAGTACTTC. It yields the protein CASSLTSGYSYEQYF.

The rearrangement links TRBV7-3 to TRBJ1-1; D gene uncertain. Germline V gene data show CDR1 as SGHTA and CDR2 as FQGTGA. The CDR3 totals 13 residues. V lost 1 base and J lost 7, with 10 bases in between. CDR3 region: CASSLIREGEAFF. CDR3 in DNA: TGTGCCAGCAGCTTAATCCGAGAGGGTGAAGCTTTCTTT. Filled out from reference TRBV7-3 and TRBJ1-1, the complete variable domain reads GAGVSQTPSNKVTEKGKYVELRCDPISGHTALYWYRQSLGQGPEFLIYFQGTGAADDSGLPNDRFFAVRPEGSVSTLKIQRTERGDSAVYLCASSLIREGEAFFGQGTRLTVV.

The rearrangement links TRBV28 to TRBJ2-7, with 8 bases fitting TRBD1. V was clipped by 4 bases and J by 3 bases; unmatched bases: 11. The CDR3 is made up of 16 amino acids. Germline loops: CDR1 MDHEN, CDR2 SYDVKM. The CDR3 loop reads CASSYGQGREDYEQYF. CDR3 DNA: TGTGCCAGCAGTTACGGACAGGGAAGAGAGGACTACGAGCAGTACTTC.